These T cell receptor beta chains were read from a single sample in a study of CD8 T cells in Susac syndrome. TCRdb processed the immunoSEQ multiplex PCR reads anew with MiXCR; each CDR3 protein has one entry. Of about 190,000 distinct CDR3 sequences listed, approximately 96% are singletons. Material for sequencing was CD4+ T cells from PBMCs. Receptor source: a human donor with Susac syndrome. CDR3s include the opening cysteine and the closing phenylalanine or tryptophan. A D gene is named only where the DNA matches it firmly. Some rows mark clone size as missing; the rest say once, few, many or name a class of expanded clone.

14	TRBV7-2	TRBD2	TRBJ2-1	.	TGTGCCAGCAGCCGAGGGCTAGCGGGGGGTGAGCAGTTCTTC	CASSRGLAGGEQFF
13	TRBV18	.	TRBJ1-1	.	TGTGCCAGCTCACCATTCGCCAGTACTGAAGCTTTCTTT	CASSPFASTEAFF
13	TRBV11-2	.	TRBJ1-2	.	TGTGCCAGCAGCTTACAGGTGAACTATGGCTACACCTTC	CASSLQVNYGYTF
13	TRBV29-1	TRBD1	TRBJ2-7	.	TGCAGCGTGGGACAGGGCTCCTACGTGGAGCAGTACTTC	CSVGQGSYVEQYF
15	TRBV5-4	.	TRBJ1-4	.	TGTGCCAGCAGCCCCGGGACACGCAGGGATGAAAAACTGTTTTTT	CASSPGTRRDEKLFF
13	TRBV27	.	TRBJ2-1	.	TGTGCCAGCGCGACTCTCGGGGTACATGAGCAGTTCTTC	CASATLGVHEQFF
14	TRBV27	.	TRBJ1-5	.	TGTGCCAGCAGTTCAGGACAGTACAATCAGCCCCAGCATTTT	CASSSGQYNQPQHF
13	TRBV30	.	TRBJ1-1	.	TGTGCCTGGAGTGGGGCGGAGAACACTGAAGCTTTCTTT	CAWSGAENTEAFF
13	TRBV5-1	TRBD2	TRBJ2-1	.	TGCGCCAGCAGCTTATGGGGGGGGAATGAGCAGTTCTTC	CASSLWGGNEQFF
15	TRBV7-2	TRBD1	TRBJ2-2	.	TGTGCCAGCAGCTTGGACAGGGGGAACACCGGGGAGCTGTTTTTT	CASSLDRGNTGELFF
14	TRBV7-2	TRBD1	TRBJ1-2	.	TGTGCCAGCAGCTTAACCGGGACAGGGAATGGCTACACCTTC	CASSLTGTGNGYTF
14	TRBV5-1	TRBD1	TRBJ2-3	.	TGCGCCAGCAGCACCTCCGGACAGGCAGATACGCAGTATTTT	CASSTSGQADTQYF
19	TRBV15	.	TRBJ1-6	.	TGTGCCACCAGCAGAGATTACGGGGGGCAGGTTCAGTTGAATTCACCCCTCCACTTT	CATSRDYGGQVQLNSPLHF
15	TRBV6-5	.	TRBJ1-1	.	TGTGCCAGCGGGAACTCGGGACGGCCGAACACTGAAGCTTTCTTT	CASGNSGRPNTEAFF
15	TRBV27	TRBD1	TRBJ1-2	.	TGTGCCAGCAGTTCCTGGGACAGGGGAAAGCCTGGCTACACCTTC	CASSSWDRGKPGYTF
16	TRBV2	.	TRBJ2-3	.	TGTGCCAGCAGTGAAGCCTTAGGGAGGTATGAAGATACGCAGTATTTT	CASSEALGRYEDTQYF
15	TRBV9	.	TRBJ1-6	.	TGTGCCAGCAGCGTAGATATAGGGGGGGGTTCACCCCTCCACTTT	CASSVDIGGGSPLHF
12	TRBV24-1	.	TRBJ2-3	.	TGTGCCACCAGTGATCGGACAGATACGCAGTATTTT	CATSDRTDTQYF
14	TRBV27	.	TRBJ2-7	.	TGTGCCAGCAGTCCGAGGGGTAGCACCTACGAGCAGTACTTC	CASSPRGSTYEQYF
15	TRBV9	TRBD1	TRBJ2-3	.	TGTGCCAGCAGCGTAGTTGACAGGGAAGCAGATACGCAGTATTTT	CASSVVDREADTQYF
13	TRBV18	.	TRBJ1-1	few	TGTGCCAGCTCACCGGGCGAGAACACTGAAGCTTTCTTT	CASSPGENTEAFF
12	TRBV6-5	.	TRBJ2-7	.	TGTGCCAGCAGCCCGGCCCCCTTCGAGCAGTACTTC	CASSPAPFEQYF
15	TRBV2	.	TRBJ1-4	.	TGTGCCAGCGGACCGTTCGAGTTACCAAATGAAAAACTGTTTTTT	CASGPFELPNEKLFF
15	TRBV6-2/TRBV6-3	.	TRBJ2-4	.	TGTGCCAGCAGCCGTTCGGGGGGCCGGGGAAACATTCAGTACTTC	CASSRSGGRGNIQYF
16	TRBV14	.	TRBJ1-6	.	TGTGCCAGCAGCACAACAAGGGCCTCTGGGGACTCACCCCTCCACTTT	CASSTTRASGDSPLHF
12	TRBV29-1	.	TRBJ1-2	.	TGCAGGGAAACTAAACTTGGCAGGAGGCCCACCTTC	CRETKLGRRPTF
14	TRBV27	.	TRBJ2-5	.	TGTGCCAGCAGTTTTTTGAGATCCCAAGAGACCCAGTACTTC	CASSFLRSQETQYF
15	TRBV20-1	.	TRBJ2-5	.	TGCAGTGCAGGCGTTGGAGGGGGGCAACAAGAGACCCAGTACTTC	CSAGVGGGQQETQYF
14	TRBV28	.	TRBJ2-7	.	TGTGCCAGCAGCATCCGACAGGCCCTCTACGAGCAGTACTTC	CASSIRQALYEQYF
13	TRBV5-1	.	TRBJ1-2	.	TGCGCCAGCAGCTTGTCCTCTAACTATGGCTACACCTTC	CASSLSSNYGYTF
15	TRBV5-1	.	TRBJ2-7	.	TGCGCCAGCAGCTTGGCCGGAGGGGTCCCGGCCGAGCAGTACTTC	CASSLAGGVPAEQYF
13	TRBV7-2	.	TRBJ2-3	.	TGTGCCAGCAGCCCGACTTATGAAGTAAGCCAGTATTTT	CASSPTYEVSQYF
14	TRBV29-1	TRBD1	TRBJ2-5	.	TGCAGCGTTGACAGGACAGGGTGGGCGGAGACCCAGTACTTC	CSVDRTGWAETQYF
14	TRBV30	.	TRBJ2-3	.	TGTGCCTGGACCCGGGACCCGAGGACAGATACGCAGTATTTT	CAWTRDPRTDTQYF
14	TRBV14	.	TRBJ1-2	.	TGTGCCAGCAGCCAAGGGGGGAGGAGCGATGGCTACACCTTC	CASSQGGRSDGYTF
13	TRBV5-1	.	TRBJ1-1	.	TGCGCCAGCGCGATGAGGCAGAACACTGAAGCTTTCTTT	CASAMRQNTEAFF
14	TRBV11-3	.	TRBJ2-3	.	TGTGCCAGCAGCTCCGGACTATTAACGGATACGCAGTATTTT	CASSSGLLTDTQYF
17	TRBV18	TRBD2	TRBJ2-1	once	TGTGCCAGCTCACCACGGTCACTAGCGGGGGGGCTCAATGAGCAGTTCTTC	CASSPRSLAGGLNEQFF
13	TRBV29-1	.	TRBJ1-2	.	TGCAGCGTTGTACCAGGCGGGGTGGCTGGCTACACCTTC	CSVVPGGVAGYTF
15	TRBV5-6	.	TRBJ1-6	.	TGTGCCAGCAGCTTTCTTGGTCCTAATAATTCACCCCTCCACTTT	CASSFLGPNNSPLHF
14	TRBV24-1	.	TRBJ2-2	few	TGTGCCACCAGTGATCGGGGGAAGACCGGGGAGCTGTTTTTT	CATSDRGKTGELFF
13	TRBV12-3/TRBV12-4	.	TRBJ1-1	.	TGTGCCAGCAGCCGGGCCGAGAACACTGAAGCTTTCTTT	CASSRAENTEAFF